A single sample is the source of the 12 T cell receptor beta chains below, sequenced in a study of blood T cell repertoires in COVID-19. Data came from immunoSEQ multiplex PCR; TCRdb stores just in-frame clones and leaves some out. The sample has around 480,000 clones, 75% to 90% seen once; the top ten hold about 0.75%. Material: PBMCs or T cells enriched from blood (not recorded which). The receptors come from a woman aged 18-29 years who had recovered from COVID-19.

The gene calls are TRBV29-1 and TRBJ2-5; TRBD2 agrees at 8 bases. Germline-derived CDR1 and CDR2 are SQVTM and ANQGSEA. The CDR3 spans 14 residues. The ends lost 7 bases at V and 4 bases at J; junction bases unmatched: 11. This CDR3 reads CSAMAGGSRETQYF. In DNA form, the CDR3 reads TGCAGCGCTATGGCGGGGGGTAGTAGAGAGACCCAGTACTTC.

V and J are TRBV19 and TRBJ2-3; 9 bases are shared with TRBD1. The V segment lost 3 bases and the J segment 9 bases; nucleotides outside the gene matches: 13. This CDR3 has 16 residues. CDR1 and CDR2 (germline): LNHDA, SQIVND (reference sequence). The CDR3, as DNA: TGTGCCAGTAGTATCGTTGGGACAGGGACCCTCCCGACGCAGTATTTT. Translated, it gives CASSIVGTGTLPTQYF. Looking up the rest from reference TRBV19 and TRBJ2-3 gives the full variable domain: DGGITQSPKYLFRKEGQNVTLSCEQNLNHDAMYWYRQDPGQGLRLIYYSQIVNDFQKGDIAEGYSVSREKKESFPLTVTSAQKNPTAFYLCASSIVGTGTLPTQYFGPGTRLTVL.

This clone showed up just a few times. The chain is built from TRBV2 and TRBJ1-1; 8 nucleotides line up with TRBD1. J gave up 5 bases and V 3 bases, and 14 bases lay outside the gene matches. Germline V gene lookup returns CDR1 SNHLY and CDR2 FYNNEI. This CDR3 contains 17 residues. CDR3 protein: CASSDPTGAGDSTEAFF. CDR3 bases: TGTGCCAGCAGTGACCCGACAGGGGCCGGAGACTCAACTGAAGCTTTCTTT.

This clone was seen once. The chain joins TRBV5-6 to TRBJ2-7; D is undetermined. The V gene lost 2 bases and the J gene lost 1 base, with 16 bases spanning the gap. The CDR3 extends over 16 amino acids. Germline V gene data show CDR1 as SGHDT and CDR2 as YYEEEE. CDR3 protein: CASSFGLGELSYEQYF. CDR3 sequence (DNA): TGTGCCAGCAGCTTTGGGCTCGGCGAACTTTCCTACGAGCAGTACTTC.

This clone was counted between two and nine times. The CDR3 coding sequence is TGTGCCAGCAGAAGAGGGGGTAATGAAAAACTGTTTTTT. Translating it yields CASRRGGNEKLFF. This chain links TRBV12-3 or TRBV12-4 with TRBJ1-4, with a tentative D call TRBD1 (6 bases). CDR3 length: 13 residues. With 6 bases removed from V and 4 bases from J, the gap between germline ends came to 9 bases.

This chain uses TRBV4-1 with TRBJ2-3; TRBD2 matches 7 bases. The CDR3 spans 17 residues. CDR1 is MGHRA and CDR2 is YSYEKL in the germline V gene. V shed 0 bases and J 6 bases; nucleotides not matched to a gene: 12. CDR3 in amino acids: CASSQEAATSNADTQYF. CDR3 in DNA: TGCGCCAGCAGCCAAGAGGCGGCGACTAGCAATGCGGATACGCAGTATTTT.

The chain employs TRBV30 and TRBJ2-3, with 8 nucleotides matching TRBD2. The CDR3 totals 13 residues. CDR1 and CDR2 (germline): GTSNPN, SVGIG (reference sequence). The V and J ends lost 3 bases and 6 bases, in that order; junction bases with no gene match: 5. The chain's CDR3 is CAWSGGAGDTQYF. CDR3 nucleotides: TGTGCCTGGAGCGGGGGGGCAGGTGATACGCAGTATTTT.

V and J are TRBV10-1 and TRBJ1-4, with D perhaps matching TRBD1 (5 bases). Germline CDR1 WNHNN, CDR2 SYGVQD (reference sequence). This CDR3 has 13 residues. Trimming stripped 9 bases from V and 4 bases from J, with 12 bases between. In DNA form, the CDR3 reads TGCGCCAGGGCGCCAGGGAATAATGAAAAACTGTTTTTT. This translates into CARAPGNNEKLFF.

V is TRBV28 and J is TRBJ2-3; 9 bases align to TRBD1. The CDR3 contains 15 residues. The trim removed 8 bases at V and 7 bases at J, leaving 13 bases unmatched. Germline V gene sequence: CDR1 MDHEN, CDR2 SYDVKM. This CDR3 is CASFKPGQGGYTQYF. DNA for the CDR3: TGTGCCAGCTTTAAACCGGGACAGGGAGGGTATACGCAGTATTTT.

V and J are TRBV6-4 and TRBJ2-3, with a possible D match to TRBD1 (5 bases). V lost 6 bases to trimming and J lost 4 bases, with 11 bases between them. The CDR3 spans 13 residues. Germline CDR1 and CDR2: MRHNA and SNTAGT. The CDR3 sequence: CASSLEGADTQYF. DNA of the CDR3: TGTGCCAGCAGCCTGGAAGGGGCAGATACGCAGTATTTT.

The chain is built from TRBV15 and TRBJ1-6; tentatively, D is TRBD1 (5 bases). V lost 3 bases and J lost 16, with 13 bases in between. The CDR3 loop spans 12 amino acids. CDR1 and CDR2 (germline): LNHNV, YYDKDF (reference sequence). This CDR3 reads CATSRGPALLHF. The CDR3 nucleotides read TGTGCCACCAGCAGGGGGCCGGCCTTGCTCCACTTT.

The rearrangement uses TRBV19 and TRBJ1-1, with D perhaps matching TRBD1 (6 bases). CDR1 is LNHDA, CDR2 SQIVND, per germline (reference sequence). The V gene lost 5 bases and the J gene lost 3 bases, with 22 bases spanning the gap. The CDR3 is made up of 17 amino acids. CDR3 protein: CASSQRGAGSADTEAFF. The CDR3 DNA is TGTGCCAGTAGTCAACGGGGGGCAGGGTCGGCGGACACTGAAGCTTTCTTT. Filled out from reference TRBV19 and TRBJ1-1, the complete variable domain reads DGGITQSPKYLFRKEGQNVTLSCEQNLNHDAMYWYRQDPGQGLRLIYYSQIVNDFQKGDIAEGYSVSREKKESFPLTVTSAQKNPTAFYLCASSQRGAGSADTEAFFGQGTRLTVV.